This entry features one T cell receptor (beta chain) sequence. The sample is drawn from a study of control samples from healthy donors and cancer patients. The CDR3 covers 13 residues. Germline assignment: CDR1 SNHLY and CDR2 FYNNEI. The V segment lost 8 bases and the J segment 6 bases; nucleotides outside the gene matches: 8. Assay used: immunoSEQ multiplex PCR; TCRdb lists only in-frame clones, some missing. Among approximately 160,000 clones listed, about 90% were seen once. Sequenced material: blood. The chain couples TRBV2 to TRBJ2-3; 7 bases align to TRBD2. The clonotype originates from a young woman in good health. CDR3 sequence reads: CASLAGDDDTQYF. The CDR3 nucleotides are TGTGCCAGCCTGGCGGGAGACGACGATACGCAGTATTTT.